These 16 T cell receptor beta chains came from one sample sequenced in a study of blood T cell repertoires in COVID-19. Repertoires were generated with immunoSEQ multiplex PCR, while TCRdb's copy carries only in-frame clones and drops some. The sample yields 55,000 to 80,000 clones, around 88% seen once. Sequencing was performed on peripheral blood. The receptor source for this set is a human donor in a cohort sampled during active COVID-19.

Here the CDR3 reads CASSEGPSGGQETQYF. Here the CDR3 DNA reads TGTGCCAGCAGTGAAGGGCCTTCGGGGGGGCAAGAGACCCAGTACTTC. The chain is built from TRBV6-1 and TRBJ2-5, with 8 bases fitting TRBD2. The trim removed 1 base at V and 2 bases at J, leaving 6 bases unmatched. CDR1 MNHNS and CDR2 SASEGT come from the germline V gene. The CDR3 length is 16 residues.

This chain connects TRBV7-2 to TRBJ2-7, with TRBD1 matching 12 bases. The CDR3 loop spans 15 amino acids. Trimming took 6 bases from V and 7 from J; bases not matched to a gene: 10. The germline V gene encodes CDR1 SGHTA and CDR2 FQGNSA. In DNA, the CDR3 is TGTGCCAGCAGACTACTGGGACAGGGGGCGCAAGAGCAGTACTTC. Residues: CASRLLGQGAQEQYF.

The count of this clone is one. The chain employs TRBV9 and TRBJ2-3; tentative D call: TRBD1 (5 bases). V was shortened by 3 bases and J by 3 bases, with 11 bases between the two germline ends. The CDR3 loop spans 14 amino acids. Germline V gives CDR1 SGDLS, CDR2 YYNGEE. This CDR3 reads CASSGRGRTDTQYF. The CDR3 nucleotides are TGTGCCAGCAGCGGAAGGGGTAGAACAGATACGCAGTATTTT.

DNA for the CDR3: TGTGCCAGCAGTTTAGGTGACAGGGCTGCACCCCTCCACTTT. Translating gives CASSLGDRAAPLHF. J is TRBJ1-6 and V is TRBV28, with TRBD1 identical over 7 bases. This CDR3 is 14 amino acids long. Germline CDR1 and CDR2: MDHEN and SYDVKM. The ends lost 2 bases at V and 11 bases at J; junction bases unmatched: 6. The variable domain in full, completed from reference TRBV28 and TRBJ1-6, reads DVKVTQSSRYLVKRTGEKVFLECVQDMDHENMFWYRQDPGLGLRLIYFSYDVKMKEKGDIPEGYSVSREKKERFSLILESASTNQTSMYLCASSLGDRAAPLHFGNGTRLTVT.

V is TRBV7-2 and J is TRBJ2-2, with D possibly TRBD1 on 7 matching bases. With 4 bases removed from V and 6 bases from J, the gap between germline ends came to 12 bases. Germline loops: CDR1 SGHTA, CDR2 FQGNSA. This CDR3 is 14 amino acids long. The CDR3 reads CASSSTGEAGELFF. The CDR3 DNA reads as TGTGCCAGCAGCTCAACAGGGGAGGCCGGGGAGCTGTTTTTT.

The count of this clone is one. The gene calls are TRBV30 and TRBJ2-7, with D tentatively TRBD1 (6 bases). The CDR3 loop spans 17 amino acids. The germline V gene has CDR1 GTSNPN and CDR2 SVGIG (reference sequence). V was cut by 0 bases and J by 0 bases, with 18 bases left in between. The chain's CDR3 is CAWSVGSGVRGSYEQYF. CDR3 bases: TGTGCCTGGAGTGTTGGGTCAGGGGTAAGGGGCTCCTACGAGCAGTACTTC.

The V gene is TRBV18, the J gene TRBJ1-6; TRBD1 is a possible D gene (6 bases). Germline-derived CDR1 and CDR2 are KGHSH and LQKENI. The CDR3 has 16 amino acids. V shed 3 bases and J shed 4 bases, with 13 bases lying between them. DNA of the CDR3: TGTGCCAGCTCACCCCGACAGGTGAATTATAATTCACCCCTCCACTTT. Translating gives CASSPRQVNYNSPLHF.

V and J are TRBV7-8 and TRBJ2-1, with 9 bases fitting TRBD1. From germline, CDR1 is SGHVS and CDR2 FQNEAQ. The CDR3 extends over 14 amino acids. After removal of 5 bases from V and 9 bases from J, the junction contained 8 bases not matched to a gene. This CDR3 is CASSRLGQGGEQFF. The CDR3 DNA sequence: TGTGCCAGCAGCCGCCTGGGACAGGGCGGTGAGCAGTTCTTC.

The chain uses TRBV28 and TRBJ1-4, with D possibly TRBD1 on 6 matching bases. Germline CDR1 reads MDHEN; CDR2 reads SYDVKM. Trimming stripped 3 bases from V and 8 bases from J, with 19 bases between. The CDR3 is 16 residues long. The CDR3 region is CASSFSSRGIAEKLFF. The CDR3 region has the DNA TGTGCCAGCAGTTTTTCATCCAGGGGCATTGCGGAAAAACTGTTTTTT.

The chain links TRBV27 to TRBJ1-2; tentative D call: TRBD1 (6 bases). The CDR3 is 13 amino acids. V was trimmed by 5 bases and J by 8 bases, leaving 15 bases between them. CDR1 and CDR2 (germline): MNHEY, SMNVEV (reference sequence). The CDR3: CASSPRGGRGYTF. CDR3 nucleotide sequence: TGTGCCAGCAGTCCAAGGGGGGGCCGGGGCTACACCTTC.

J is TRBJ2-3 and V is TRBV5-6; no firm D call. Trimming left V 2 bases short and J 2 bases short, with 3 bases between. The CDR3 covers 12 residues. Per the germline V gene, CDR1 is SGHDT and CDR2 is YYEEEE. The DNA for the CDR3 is TGTGCCAGCAGCTTTATCACAGATACGCAGTATTTT. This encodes CASSFITDTQYF.

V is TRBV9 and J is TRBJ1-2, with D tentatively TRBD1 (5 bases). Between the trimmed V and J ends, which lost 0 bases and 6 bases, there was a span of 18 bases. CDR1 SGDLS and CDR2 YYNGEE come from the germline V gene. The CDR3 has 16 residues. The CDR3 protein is CASSVGSPRDGHGYTF. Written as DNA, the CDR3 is TGTGCCAGCAGCGTAGGGTCCCCCAGGGATGGACATGGCTACACCTTC. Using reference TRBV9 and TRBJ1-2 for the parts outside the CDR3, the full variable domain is DSGVTQTPKHLITATGQRVTLRCSPRSGDLSVYWYQQSLDQGLQFLIQYYNGEERAKGNILERFSAQQFPDLHSELNLSSLELGDSALYFCASSVGSPRDGHGYTFGSGTRLTVV.

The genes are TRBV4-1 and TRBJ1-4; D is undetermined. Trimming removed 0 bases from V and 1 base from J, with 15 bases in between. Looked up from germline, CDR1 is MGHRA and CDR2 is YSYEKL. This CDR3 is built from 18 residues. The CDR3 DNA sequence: TGCGCCAGCAGCCAAGATGGAGGACGTACGGTAACTAATGAAAAACTGTTTTTT. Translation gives CASSQDGGRTVTNEKLFF.

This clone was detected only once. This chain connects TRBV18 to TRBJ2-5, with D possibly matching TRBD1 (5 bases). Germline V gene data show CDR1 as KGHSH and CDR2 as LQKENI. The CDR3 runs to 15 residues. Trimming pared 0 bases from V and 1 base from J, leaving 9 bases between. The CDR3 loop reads CASSPPSRVQETQYF. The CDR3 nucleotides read TGTGCCAGCTCACCACCTAGCAGGGTCCAAGAGACCCAGTACTTC.

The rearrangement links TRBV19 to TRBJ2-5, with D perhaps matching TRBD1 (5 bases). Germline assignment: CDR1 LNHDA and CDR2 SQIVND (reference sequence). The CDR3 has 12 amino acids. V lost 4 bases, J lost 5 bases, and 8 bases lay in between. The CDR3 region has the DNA TGTGCCAGTAGTACGGCAGGGGAGACCCAGTACTTC. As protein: CASSTAGETQYF.

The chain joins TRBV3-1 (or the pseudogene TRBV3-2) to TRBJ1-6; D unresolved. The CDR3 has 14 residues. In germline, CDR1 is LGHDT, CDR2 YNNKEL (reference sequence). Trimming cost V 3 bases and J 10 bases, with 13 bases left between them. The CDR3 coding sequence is TGTGCCAGCAGCCACGCGAGCGGGGTGTCACCCCTCCACTTT. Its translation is CASSHASGVSPLHF.